Each of the 3 T cell receptor beta chains below was sequenced from the same sample in a study of blood T cell repertoires in COVID-19. TCRdb's copy holds only in-frame clones and misses some; the assay was immunoSEQ multiplex PCR. The repertoire holds 200,000 or so clones, with more than 70% as singletons. The specimen was peripheral blood. The receptors shown here come from a woman between 40 and 55 years old who had recovered from COVID-19.

The chain employs TRBV6-4 and TRBJ2-3, with D maybe TRBD2 (5 bases). The germline V gene encodes CDR1 MRHNA and CDR2 SNTAGT. V was clipped by 6 bases and J by 2 bases, with 9 bases between them. The length of the CDR3 is 13 residues. CDR3 sequence reads: CASREDSTDTQYF. The CDR3 DNA follows: TGTGCCAGCAGGGAGGACTCCACAGATACGCAGTATTTT.

The table lists this clone with a count of one. The rearrangement joins TRBV29-1 to TRBJ1-1, with 7 bases identical to TRBD1. Trimming at V came to 7 bases and at J to 1 base, leaving 3 bases not matched to a gene. The CDR3 extends over 12 amino acids. Per germline, CDR1 SQVTM and CDR2 ANQGSEA. The CDR3 coding sequence is TGCAGCGCTTGGACAGGGAACACTGAAGCTTTCTTT. Translated, it gives CSAWTGNTEAFF.

This CDR3 is CASSSIAGAGELFF. The DNA of the CDR3 is TGTGCCAGCAGCTCCATAGCAGGGGCCGGGGAGCTGTTTTTT. The genes are TRBV11-2 and TRBJ2-2, with D perhaps matching TRBD1 (6 bases). The CDR3 extends over 14 amino acids. CDR1 and CDR2 (germline): SGHAT, FQNNGV. Trimming removed 4 bases from V and 6 bases from J, with 12 bases in between.